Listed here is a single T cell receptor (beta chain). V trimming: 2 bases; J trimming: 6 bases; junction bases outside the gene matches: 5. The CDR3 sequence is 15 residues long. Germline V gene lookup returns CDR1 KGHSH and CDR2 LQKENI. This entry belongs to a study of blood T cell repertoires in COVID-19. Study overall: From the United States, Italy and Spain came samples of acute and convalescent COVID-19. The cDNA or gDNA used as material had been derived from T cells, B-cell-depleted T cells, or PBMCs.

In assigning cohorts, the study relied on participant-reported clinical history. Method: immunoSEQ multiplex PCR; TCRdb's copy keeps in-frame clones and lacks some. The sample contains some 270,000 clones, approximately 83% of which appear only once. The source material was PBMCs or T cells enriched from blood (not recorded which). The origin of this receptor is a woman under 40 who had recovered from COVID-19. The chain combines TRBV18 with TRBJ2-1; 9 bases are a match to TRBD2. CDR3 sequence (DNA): TGTGCCAGCTCACCATGGGCGGGAGGGAGCAATGAGCAGTTCTTC. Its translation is CASSPWAGGSNEQFF. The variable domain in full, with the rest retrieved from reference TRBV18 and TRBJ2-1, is NAGVMQNPRHLVRRRGQEARLRCSPMKGHSHVYWYRQLPEEGLKFMVYLQKENIIDESGMPKERFSAEFPKEGPSILRIQQVVRGDSAAYFCASSPWAGGSNEQFFGPGTRLTVL.